Following are 10 T cell receptor beta chains from one sample sequenced in a study of T-cell reconstitution after alpha-beta-depleted transplantation in children. It was with unique molecular identifiers that the TCRbeta library was prepared. One entry per CDR3 protein results from TCRdb running MiXCR on the PCR reads. The sample lists under 250,000 distinct CDR3 sequences, about 7% occurring once. Sequenced here: PBMCs, sampled before TCRalphabeta/CD19-depleted stem cell transplant. The receptors were sampled from a boy under 10 years old with acute lymphoblastic leukemia, due to receive a stem cell transplant.

The rearrangement joins TRBV7-9 to TRBJ2-7; D unresolved. Germline lookup yields CDR1 SEHNR and CDR2 FQNEAQ (reference sequence). There are 13 residues in the CDR3. V gave up 5 bases and J gave up 1 base, with 9 bases separating them. The CDR3 loop reads CASSGGNSYEQYF. The CDR3, as DNA: TGTGCCAGCAGCGGTGGGAATTCCTACGAGCAGTACTTC.

There are many counts of this clonotype. The V and J genes are TRBV7-2 and TRBJ2-5; D ambiguous. The V end lost 5 bases, the J end lost 5 bases, and 18 bases lay between the germline ends. CDR1 is SGHTA and CDR2 is FQGNSA in the germline V gene. The CDR3 loop spans 15 amino acids. CDR3 sequence reads: CASSQKAADWETQYF. The CDR3 region has the DNA TGTGCCAGCAGCCAAAAGGCAGCCGATTGGGAGACCCAGTACTTC.

This clonotype was observed at least ten times. The gene calls are TRBV6-5 and TRBJ2-5; 9 nucleotides line up with TRBD1. The CDR3 sequence is 16 residues long. V shed 4 bases and J 6 bases; nucleotides not matched to a gene: 12. Per germline, CDR1 MNHEY and CDR2 SVGAGI. CDR3 region: CASSFHRTGAKQTQYF. The CDR3 nucleotides read TGTGCCAGCAGTTTTCACCGGACAGGGGCCAAACAGACCCAGTACTTC.

Worth noting for this clonotype: The junction and the germline gene differ at one end; a read error may be behind it. CDR3 protein: CATSRGVSGLDSHEQYF. The CDR3 DNA reads TGTGCCACCAGCAGAGGGGTATCCGGGTTAGACTCCCACGAGCAGTACTTC. The chain links TRBV15 to TRBJ2-7; D is unresolved. The CDR3 spans 17 residues. Germline V gene lookup returns CDR1 LNHNV and CDR2 YYDKDF (reference sequence).

The gene calls are TRBV5-6 and TRBJ1-2; no reliable D call. CDR1 SGHDT and CDR2 YYEEEE come from the germline V gene. The CDR3 has 14 residues. V was cut by 5 bases and J by 2 bases, with 13 bases left in between. The CDR3 region has the DNA TGTGCCAGCAGGACCCGGGCAGGCAACTATGGCTACACCTTC. Its translation is CASRTRAGNYGYTF.

This clonotype was seen repeatedly, ten times or more. The chain recombines TRBV20-1 with TRBJ2-3, with D uncertain. The CDR3 consists of 15 residues. V was cut by 0 bases and J by 0 bases, with 10 bases left in between. Germline CDR1 is DFQATT and CDR2 is SNEGSKA (reference sequence). CDR3 loop: CSARDPSQSTDTQYF. The CDR3, as DNA: TGCAGTGCTAGAGATCCCAGTCAGAGCACAGATACGCAGTATTTT.

This clonotype was observed a handful of times. This chain joins TRBV4-3 and TRBJ2-3; D may be TRBD1 or TRBD2 (6 bases each). The germline V gene has CDR1 LGHNA and CDR2 YSLEER. Trimming cost V 0 bases and J 3 bases, with 19 bases left between them. The CDR3 has 18 residues. The CDR3 region is CASSQDFKFGGTTDTQYF. CDR3 DNA sequence: TGCGCCAGCAGCCAAGATTTCAAATTTGGCGGGACAACAGATACGCAGTATTTT.

The sample holds many counts of this clonotype. V gene TRBV5-1 combines with J gene TRBJ1-2, with 8 bases aligning to TRBD1. V lost 4 bases, J lost 5 bases, and 7 bases stayed unmatched. In germline, CDR1 is SGHRS, CDR2 YFSETQ. The CDR3 sequence is 14 residues long. For the CDR3, the DNA is TGCGCCAGCAGCAACCCACAGGGGGGGTATGGCTACACCTTC. As protein: CASSNPQGGYGYTF.

The table lists this clonotype with many counts. This chain uses TRBV18 with TRBJ1-1; 9 nucleotides align to TRBD1. Germline V gene data show CDR1 as KGHSH and CDR2 as LQKENI. The CDR3 loop spans 16 amino acids. Trimming at V came to 4 bases and at J to 6 bases, leaving 12 bases not matched to a gene. In DNA form, the CDR3 reads TGTGCCAGCTCACTCCGCCCGGGACAGGGACTTTCTGAAGCTTTCTTT. Its translation is CASSLRPGQGLSEAFF.

This clonotype was seen ten or more times. The gene calls are TRBV7-2 and TRBJ2-5, with 10 bases fitting TRBD2. This CDR3 is 15 amino acids long. CDR1 and CDR2 from the germline V gene are SGHTA and FQGNSA. Germline trimming cut 4 bases from V and 2 bases from J; bases unmatched to any gene: 4. CDR3 protein: CASSSSGGSQETQYF. CDR3 nucleotide sequence: TGTGCCAGCAGCTCTAGCGGGGGCTCTCAAGAGACCCAGTACTTC.